These 11 T cell receptor beta chains originate from one sample sequenced in a study of T-cell memory formation after mild COVID-19. MiXCR, applied by TCRdb to the 5' RACE reads, yields one record per CDR3 protein. The sample lists over 500,000 distinct CDR3 sequences, 17% seen once, with about 8.1% in the top ten. The sample comprised PBMCs or a T cell subset sorted from them (not recorded which). The source of these receptors is an adult woman who had mild COVID-19 (a few samples of this study predate the infection). Cell type and time point are not known.

This clonotype was seen a handful of times. The chain employs TRBV7-6 and TRBJ2-1; the match to TRBD2 covers 7 bases. Germline values: CDR1 SGHVS, CDR2 FNYEAQ. With 2 bases clipped from V and 5 bases from J, the junction kept 3 bases outside the gene matches. The CDR3 is made up of 14 amino acids. The CDR3 DNA reads TGTGCCAGCAGCTTAAGGCGGGAGAACAATGAGCAGTTCTTC. Translating it yields CASSLRRENNEQFF.

This clonotype was detected a few times. The CDR3 sequence is CASSSQGKDYGYTF. The CDR3 DNA sequence: TGTGCCAGCTCATCACAGGGAAAGGACTATGGCTACACCTTC. The J gene is TRBJ1-2, the V gene TRBV18, with D possibly matching TRBD1 (6 bases). The V and J ends lost 5 bases and 3 bases respectively, with 13 bases between them. In germline, CDR1 is KGHSH, CDR2 LQKENI. The CDR3 contains 14 residues. The entire variable domain, with the rest obtained from reference TRBV18 and TRBJ1-2, is as follows: NAGVMQNPRHLVRRRGQEARLRCSPMKGHSHVYWYRQLPEEGLKFMVYLQKENIIDESGMPKERFSAEFPKEGPSILRIQQVVRGDSAAYFCASSSQGKDYGYTFGSGTRLTVV.

Only a few counts were recorded for this clonotype. J is TRBJ2-5 and V is TRBV12-3 or TRBV12-4; D may be TRBD2 (6 bases). This CDR3 contains 13 residues. V gave up 5 bases and J gave up 13 bases, with 20 bases separating them. The CDR3 is CASSGGQRARRYF. CDR3 DNA: TGTGCCAGCAGTGGAGGCCAGCGGGCACGGAGGTACTTC.

Here the CDR3 reads CASSPRDFLGEFF. In nucleotides, the CDR3 is TGTGCCAGCTCACCTCGGGACTTCCTTGGGGAGTTCTTC. J is TRBJ2-1 and V is TRBV18, with D maybe TRBD2 (6 bases). Germline V gives CDR1 KGHSH, CDR2 LQKENI. The CDR3 is 13 amino acids. V gave up 3 bases and J gave up 14 bases, with 17 bases separating them.

The rearrangement joins TRBV20-1 to TRBJ2-7, with D maybe TRBD2 (6 bases). Trimming shortened V by 5 bases and J by 2 bases, and 13 bases separated the two germline ends. CDR3 size: 13 residues. Looked up from germline, CDR1 is DFQATT and CDR2 is SNEGSKA (reference sequence). The CDR3 nucleotides read TGCAGTGCTCCCGGGACTGGACCCTACGAGCAGTACTTC. Translated: CSAPGTGPYEQYF.

This clonotype was recorded a few times. The chain joins TRBV19 to TRBJ1-1; a weak D match, TRBD1 (6 bases). This CDR3 comprises 12 residues. Looked up from germline, CDR1 is LNHDA and CDR2 is SQIVND (reference sequence). V was shortened by 10 bases and J by 10 bases, with 19 bases between the two germline ends. CDR3 in amino acids: CATSDRRAAAFF. CDR3 in DNA: TGTGCCACCTCCGACAGGCGCGCGGCAGCTTTCTTT.

This clonotype was observed a few times. The V call is TRBV5-1, the J call TRBJ1-1; the D is unclear. The V gene's germline CDR1 is SGHRS and CDR2 YFSETQ. Trimming took off 0 bases at V and 1 base at J, with 10 bases between the two ends. The CDR3 has 15 residues. CDR3 bases: TGCGCCAGCAGCTTGGAAAGAGGGTGGAACACTGAAGCTTTCTTT. Its translation: CASSLERGWNTEAFF. Together with reference TRBV5-1 and TRBJ1-1, the CDR3 gives the full variable domain: KAGVTQTPRYLIKTRGQQVTLSCSPISGHRSVSWYQQTPGQGLQFLFEYFSETQRNKGNFPGRFSGRQFSNSRSEMNVSTLELGDSALYLCASSLERGWNTEAFFGQGTRLTVV.

The CDR3 coding sequence is TGTGCCAGCAGCGTAGCCCCTGATAGTAGCGGATACTCTGGGGCCAACGTCCTGACTTTC. Amino acids: CASSVAPDSSGYSGANVLTF. The rearrangement uses TRBV9 and TRBJ2-6; D might be TRBD2 (6 bases). The CDR3 sequence is 20 residues long. The germline gives CDR1 SGDLS, CDR2 YYNGEE. Trimming removed 0 bases at V and 0 bases at J, with 19 bases between.

This chain connects TRBV20-1 to TRBJ1-2, with 8 bases aligning to TRBD1. CDR1 is DFQATT, CDR2 SNEGSKA, per germline (reference sequence). The V segment lost 6 bases and the J segment 8 bases; nucleotides outside the gene matches: 14. This CDR3 is built from 14 residues. CDR3 region: CSARRTGLTRGYTF. CDR3 sequence (DNA): TGCAGTGCGCGCCGGACAGGGTTGACGCGAGGCTACACCTTC.

Regarding this clonotype: Germline is not matched at one junction end, which may reflect a read error. The V call is TRBV12-3 or TRBV12-4, the J call TRBJ2-4; D tentatively reads TRBD1 or TRBD2 (7 bases each). This CDR3 has 12 amino acids. This chain's CDR3 is CASSTPDRRTSF. The CDR3 DNA follows: TGTGCCAGCAGTACCCCGGACAGGCGGACTAGTTTC.

The rearrangement joins TRBV4-1 to TRBJ2-1; no firm D call. Trimming pared 3 bases from V and 8 bases from J, leaving 14 bases between. The CDR3 runs to 14 residues. Germline assignment: CDR1 MGHRA and CDR2 YSYEKL. CDR3 coding DNA: TGCGCCAGCAGCCAGACCGGACCTTTCGATGAGCAGTTCTTC. Its protein product is CASSQTGPFDEQFF.